The 11 T cell receptor beta chains listed next were all sequenced from one sample in a study of T-cell reconstitution after alpha-beta-depleted transplantation in children. Construction of the TCRbeta library involved unique molecular identifiers. TCRdb used MiXCR to reprocess the PCR reads, holding one entry per CDR3 protein. The sample includes 600,000 or so distinct CDR3 sequences, 20% to 25% of them seen just once. Sequenced here: PBMCs, mostly from graft donor cells, sampled 360 days after TCRalphabeta/CD19-depleted stem cell transplant. The receptor set was obtained from a boy under three years old who had a stem cell transplant for acute myeloid leukemia, so the T cells may come from the graft donor.

In this sample, this clonotype turned up once. The genes are TRBV12-3 or TRBV12-4 and TRBJ2-3; 9 bases map to TRBD1. V lost 5 bases, J lost 4 bases, and 7 bases stayed unmatched. The CDR3 has 15 residues. The CDR3 is CASSLGTGYSDTQYF. The CDR3, as DNA: TGTGCCAGCAGTCTCGGGACAGGGTATTCAGATACGCAGTATTTT.

This clonotype appeared once. A clone one base away is much larger, so this may be a read error. The chain combines TRBV20-1 with TRBJ2-7; the D is unclear. Germline-derived CDR1 and CDR2 are DFQATT and SNEGSKA (reference sequence). Trimming pared 3 bases from V and 2 bases from J, leaving 11 bases between. This CDR3 has 13 residues. The CDR3 nucleotides read TGCAGTGCTAGGCGCCCAGACGCCTACGAGCAGTACGTC. This codes for CSARRPDAYEQYV.

This clonotype was counted many times. The V and J genes are TRBV12-3 or TRBV12-4 and TRBJ2-1; D may be TRBD2 (7 bases). There are 14 residues in the CDR3. With 4 bases removed from V and 7 bases from J, the gap between germline ends came to 14 bases. The CDR3 sequence: CASSSTGRGNEQFF. The CDR3 region has the DNA TGTGCCAGCAGTTCCACAGGGAGGGGGAATGAGCAGTTCTTC.

Only a few counts were recorded for this clonotype. The chain combines TRBV15 with TRBJ2-2; D unresolved. The CDR3 sequence is 14 residues long. Germline V lookup: CDR1 LNHNV, CDR2 YYDKDF (reference sequence). Trimming removed 0 bases at V and 6 bases at J, with 8 bases between. CDR3 DNA sequence: TGTGCCACCAGCAGAGATGTGGGTTCCGGGGAGCTGTTTTTT. Its protein product is CATSRDVGSGELFF. Full variable domain (missing parts from reference TRBV15 and TRBJ2-2): DAMVIQNPRYQVTQFGKPVTLSCSQTLNHNVMYWYQQKSSQAPKLLFHYYDKDFNNEADTPDNFQSRRPNTSFCFLDIRSPGLGDTAMYLCATSRDVGSGELFFGEGSRLTVL.

The chain links TRBV10-3 to TRBJ2-3, with D unresolved. Germline-derived CDR1 and CDR2 are ENHRY and SYGVKD. V was pared by 5 bases and J by 2 bases, with 2 bases between. The CDR3 sequence is 11 residues long. The CDR3 loop is CAISSTDTQYF. The CDR3 bases are TGTGCCATCAGTTCCACAGATACGCAGTATTTT.

This clonotype was observed a handful of times. The chain uses TRBV6-1 and TRBJ2-7; D gene uncertain. The CDR3 is 15 residues long. Germline V gene sequence: CDR1 MNHNS, CDR2 SASEGT. V lost 5 bases and J lost 0, with 14 bases in between. The DNA of the CDR3 is TGTGCCAGCAGTCCCCGGACGGACCGCTCCTACGAGCAGTACGTC. This gives the protein CASSPRTDRSYEQYV.

This clonotype was observed at least ten times. The chain uses TRBV6-1 and TRBJ2-1, with D hard to call. The CDR3 is made up of 14 amino acids. CDR1 MNHNS and CDR2 SASEGT come from the germline V gene. The V and J ends lost 6 bases and 8 bases respectively, with 17 bases between them. The CDR3 sequence is CASSHPEVDDEQFF. The CDR3 nucleotides read TGTGCCAGCAGCCACCCTGAGGTCGACGATGAGCAGTTCTTC.

The rearrangement joins TRBV6-1 to TRBJ2-1, with 7 bases fitting TRBD2. Trimming at V came to 7 bases and at J to 9 bases, leaving 9 bases not matched to a gene. CDR3 length: 13 amino acids. CDR1 is MNHNS, CDR2 SASEGT, per germline. DNA of the CDR3: TGTGCCAGCACCCGGACTAGTCTGAGTGAGCAGTTCTTC. This gives the protein CASTRTSLSEQFF.

The gene calls are TRBV7-8 and TRBJ2-4; D is ambiguous. Trimming pared 3 bases from V and 7 bases from J, leaving 10 bases between. Germline lookup yields CDR1 SGHVS and CDR2 FQNEAQ. CDR3 size: 13 residues. CDR3 sequence: CASSFGIRNIQYF. In DNA form, the CDR3 reads TGTGCCAGCAGCTTCGGTATTCGTAACATTCAGTACTTC.

The genes are TRBV12-3 or TRBV12-4 and TRBJ2-7, with 10 bases that match TRBD1. J gave up 6 bases and V 11 bases, and 7 bases lay outside the gene matches. This CDR3 has 12 amino acids. CDR3 in amino acids: CAVRDRGGEQYF. CDR3 DNA: TGTGCCGTCCGGGACAGGGGTGGCGAGCAGTACTTC.

This clonotype turned up a few times. V is TRBV12-3 or TRBV12-4 and J is TRBJ1-2; 7 nucleotides agree with TRBD1. V shed 6 bases and J 8 bases; nucleotides not matched to a gene: 12. The CDR3 covers 14 residues. Written as DNA, the CDR3 is TGTGCCAGCAGCTCTAGGGGGCAGGAGGGAGGCTACACCTTC. Translated, it gives CASSSRGQEGGYTF.